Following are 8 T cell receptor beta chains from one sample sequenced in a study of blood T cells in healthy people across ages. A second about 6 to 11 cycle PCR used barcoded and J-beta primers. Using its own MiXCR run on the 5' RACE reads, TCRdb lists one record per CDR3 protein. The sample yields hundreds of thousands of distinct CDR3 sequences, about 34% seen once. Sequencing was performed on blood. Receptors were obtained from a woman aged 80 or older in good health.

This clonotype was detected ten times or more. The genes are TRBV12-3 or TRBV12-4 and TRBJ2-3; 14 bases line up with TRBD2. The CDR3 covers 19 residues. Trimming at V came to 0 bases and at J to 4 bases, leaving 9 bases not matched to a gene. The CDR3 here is CASSLASGTSGGRSDTQYF. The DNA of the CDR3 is TGTGCCAGCAGTTTAGCTTCCGGGACTAGCGGGGGTAGATCAGATACGCAGTATTTT.

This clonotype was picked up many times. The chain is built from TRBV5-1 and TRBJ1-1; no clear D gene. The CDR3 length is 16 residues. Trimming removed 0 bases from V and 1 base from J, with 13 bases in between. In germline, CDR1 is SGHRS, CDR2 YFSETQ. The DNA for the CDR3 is TGCGCCAGCAGCTTGGACGGTACGAGAGGGAACACTGAAGCTTTCTTT. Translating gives CASSLDGTRGNTEAFF. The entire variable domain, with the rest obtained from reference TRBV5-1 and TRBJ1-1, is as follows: KAGVTQTPRYLIKTRGQQVTLSCSPISGHRSVSWYQQTPGQGLQFLFEYFSETQRNKGNFPGRFSGRQFSNSRSEMNVSTLELGDSALYLCASSLDGTRGNTEAFFGQGTRLTVV.

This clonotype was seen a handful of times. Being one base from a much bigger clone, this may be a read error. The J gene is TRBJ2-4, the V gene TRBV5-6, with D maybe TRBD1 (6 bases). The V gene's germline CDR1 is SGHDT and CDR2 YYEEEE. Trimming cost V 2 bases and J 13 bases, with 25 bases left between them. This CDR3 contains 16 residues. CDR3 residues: CASSFRRDIASRGQYF. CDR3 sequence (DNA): TGTGCCAGCAGCTTCCGCCGGGACATCGCTTCCCGCGGGCAGTACTTC.

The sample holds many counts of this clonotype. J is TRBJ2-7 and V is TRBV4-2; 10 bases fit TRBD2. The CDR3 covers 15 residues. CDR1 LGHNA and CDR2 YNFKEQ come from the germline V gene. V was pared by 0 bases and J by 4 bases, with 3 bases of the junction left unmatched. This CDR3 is CASSQDTSGVYEQYF. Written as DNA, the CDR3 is TGTGCCAGCAGCCAAGATACTAGCGGGGTGTACGAGCAGTACTTC.

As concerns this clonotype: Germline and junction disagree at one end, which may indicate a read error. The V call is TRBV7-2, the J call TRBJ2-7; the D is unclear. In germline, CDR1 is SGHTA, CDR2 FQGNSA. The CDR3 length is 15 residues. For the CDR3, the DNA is TGTGCCAGCAGCTTAGCCCGAGGTAGCTCCAACGAGCAGTACTTC. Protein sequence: CASSLARGSSNEQYF.

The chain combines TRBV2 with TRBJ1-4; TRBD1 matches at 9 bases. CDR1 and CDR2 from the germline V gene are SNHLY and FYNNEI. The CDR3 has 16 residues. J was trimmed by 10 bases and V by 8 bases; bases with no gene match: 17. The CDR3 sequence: CASYGSWTGEHGKLFF. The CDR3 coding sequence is TGTGCCAGCTATGGTTCCTGGACAGGGGAGCATGGAAAACTGTTTTTT. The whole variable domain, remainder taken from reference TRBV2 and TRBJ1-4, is EPEVTQTPSHQVTQMGQEVILRCVPISNHLYFYWYRQILGQKVEFLVSFYNNEISEKSEIFDDQFSVERPDGSNFTLKIRSTKLEDSAMYFCASYGSWTGEHGKLFFGSGTQLSVL.

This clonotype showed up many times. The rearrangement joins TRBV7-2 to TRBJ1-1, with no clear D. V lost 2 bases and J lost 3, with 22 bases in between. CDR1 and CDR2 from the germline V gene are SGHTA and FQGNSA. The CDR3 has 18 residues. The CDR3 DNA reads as TGTGCCAGCAGCTTAAAGTCTATGCTCCCGGAAAAAGACACTGAAGCTTTCTTT. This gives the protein CASSLKSMLPEKDTEAFF.

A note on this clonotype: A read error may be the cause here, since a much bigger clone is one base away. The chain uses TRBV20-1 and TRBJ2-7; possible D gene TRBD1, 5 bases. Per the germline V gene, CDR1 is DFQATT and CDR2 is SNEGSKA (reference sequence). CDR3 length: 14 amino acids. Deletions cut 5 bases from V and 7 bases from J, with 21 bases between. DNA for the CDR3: TGCAGTGCTGATCACACTGACAGCTACAATGAGCAGTACTTC. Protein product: CSADHTDSYNEQYF.